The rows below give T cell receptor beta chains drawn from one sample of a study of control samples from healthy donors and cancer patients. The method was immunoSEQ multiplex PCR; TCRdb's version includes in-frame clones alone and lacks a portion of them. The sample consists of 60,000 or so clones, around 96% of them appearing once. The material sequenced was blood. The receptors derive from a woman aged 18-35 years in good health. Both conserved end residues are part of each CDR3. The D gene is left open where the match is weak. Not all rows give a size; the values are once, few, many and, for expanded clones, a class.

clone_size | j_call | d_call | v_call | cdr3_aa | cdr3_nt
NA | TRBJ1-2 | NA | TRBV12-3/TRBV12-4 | CASSLGTGRGYTF | TGTGCCAGCAGTTTAGGCACCGGGCGTGGCTACACCTTC
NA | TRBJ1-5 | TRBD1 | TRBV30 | CAWSVGGQGENQPQHF | TGTGCCTGGAGTGTAGGGGGACAGGGTGAAAATCAGCCCCAGCATTTT
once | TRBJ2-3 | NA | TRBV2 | CASSDPSSTDTQYF | TGTGCCAGCAGTGACCCTTCAAGCACAGATACGCAGTATTTT
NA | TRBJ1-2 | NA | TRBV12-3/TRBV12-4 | CASSYPFYGYTF | TGTGCCAGCAGCTACCCTTTCTATGGCTACACCTTC
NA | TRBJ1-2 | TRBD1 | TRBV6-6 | CASRGQGTYGYTF | TGTGCCAGCAGGGGACAGGGAACCTATGGCTACACCTTC
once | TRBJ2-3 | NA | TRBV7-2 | CASSRRLVDTQYF | TGTGCCAGCAGCCGACGACTGGTAGATACGCAGTATTTT
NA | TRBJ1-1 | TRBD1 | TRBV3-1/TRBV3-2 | CASSGPGTEYTEAFF | TGTGCCAGCAGCGGGCCCGGGACAGAGTACACTGAAGCTTTCTTT
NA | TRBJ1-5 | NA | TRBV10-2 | CASSLQENQPQHF | TGCGCCAGCAGTTTACAGGAGAATCAGCCCCAGCATTTT
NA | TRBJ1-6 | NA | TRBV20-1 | CSASWGRGANSPLHF | TGCAGTGCTAGTTGGGGCCGAGGGGCGAATTCACCCCTCCACTTT
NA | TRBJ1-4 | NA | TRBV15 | CATSRTPSPEKLFF | TGTGCCACCAGCAGAACCCCCTCCCCTGAAAAACTGTTTTTT
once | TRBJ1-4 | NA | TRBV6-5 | CASSYGWSDEKLFF | TGTGCCAGCAGTTACGGGTGGAGCGATGAAAAACTGTTTTTT
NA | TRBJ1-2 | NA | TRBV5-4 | CASSFHANYGYTF | TGTGCCAGCAGCTTTCACGCAAACTATGGCTACACCTTC
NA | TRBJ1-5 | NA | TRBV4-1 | CASSQGWANQPQHF | TGCGCCAGCAGCCAAGGATGGGCTAATCAGCCCCAGCATTTT
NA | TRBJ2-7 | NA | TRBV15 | CATSREPGVISYEQYF | TGTGCCACCAGCAGAGAGCCGGGGGTAATCTCCTACGAGCAGTACTTC
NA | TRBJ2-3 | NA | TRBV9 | CASSVAADTQYF | TGTGCCAGCAGCGTAGCTGCAGATACGCAGTATTTT
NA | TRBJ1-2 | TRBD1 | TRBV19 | CASTPGDRDNYGYTF | TGTGCCAGTACCCCTGGGGACAGGGACAACTATGGCTACACCTTC
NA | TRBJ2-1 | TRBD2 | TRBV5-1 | CASSSLAGGPMDEQFF | TGCGCCAGCAGCTCCTTAGCGGGGGGGCCGATGGATGAGCAGTTCTTC
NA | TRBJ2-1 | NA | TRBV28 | CASRGTGTEQFF | TGTGCCAGCAGGGGGACCGGGACTGAGCAGTTCTTC